The 3 T cell receptor beta chains below come from one sample, sequenced in a study of a mutant IDH1 vaccine in newly diagnosed glioma (dated by TCRdb to the early 2020s). Read against the paper, the sample's time point label means: week 23, last vaccination. Each vaccine dose was 300 ug of a 20-mer mutant IDH1 peptide in Montanide, given subcutaneously with topical imiquimod. Libraries were built with the immunoSEQ multiplex PCR assay. The source is immuneACCESS, and TCRdb retained only in-frame sequences with V and J called. Part of the clones is not carried over; for the studies checked, unresolved V genes explain less than half of this, and the remainder is unexplained. Across this sample there are tens of thousands of clones, with 75% to 85% seen only once. Of the sample, 2% to 2.5% is held by the ten largest clones. These receptors have no known antigen. The specimen comprised PBMCs, sampled from a glioma patient whose treatment included an IDH1 peptide vaccine. The receptors originated from a man aged 25-40 years with glioma. Some clones in this sample may be carry-over from other donors' samples.

The rearrangement links TRBV5-1 to TRBJ2-2, with 7 bases matching TRBD2. Germline CDR1 reads SGHRS; CDR2 reads YFSETQ. The CDR3 loop spans 15 amino acids. J gave up 0 bases and V 4 bases, and 3 bases lay outside the gene matches. The CDR3 loop reads CASSVGTTNTGELFF. CDR3 DNA sequence: TGCGCCAGCAGCGTAGGGACTACGAACACCGGGGAGCTGTTTTTT.

This clone was seen just once. The chain joins TRBV5-6 to TRBJ2-7, with no clear D. The CDR3 is 12 amino acids. Germline V gene lookup returns CDR1 SGHDT and CDR2 YYEEEE. Trimming cost V 7 bases and J 2 bases, with 10 bases left between them. CDR3 sequence reads: CASAQATYEQYF. Written as DNA, the CDR3 is TGTGCCAGCGCGCAGGCGACCTACGAGCAGTACTTC.

The chain couples TRBV5-5 to TRBJ2-5, with D maybe TRBD1 (5 bases). The CDR3 contains 15 residues. The germline V gene has CDR1 SGHKS and CDR2 YYEKEE (reference sequence). Trimming left V 4 bases short and J 3 bases short, with 16 bases between. Here the CDR3 DNA reads TGTGCCAGCAGCCTCCAGGGCTGGAATGAAGAGACCCAGTACTTC. Translation gives CASSLQGWNEETQYF. The full variable domain, completed using reference TRBV5-5 and TRBJ2-5, is DAGVTQSPTHLIKTRGQQVTLRCSPISGHKSVSWYQQVLGQGPQFIFQYYEKEERGRGNFPDRFSARQFPNYSSELNVNALLLGDSALYLCASSLQGWNEETQYFGPGTRLLVL.